This TCR beta chain is from a study of blood T cell repertoires in COVID-19. The ends lost 5 bases at V and 4 bases at J; junction bases unmatched: 8. CDR3 length equals 15 residues. Germline CDR1 reads SGHVS; CDR2 reads FQNEAQ. Clones were read by immunoSEQ multiplex PCR, and TCRdb kept only the in-frame ones, dropping some. The repertoire holds 20,000 to 25,000 clones, about 89% seen once, with more than 25% in the top ten. The chain has TRBV7-8 and TRBJ1-2; 9 positions match TRBD1. The TCR comes from a woman in her 70s with active COVID-19. The sequenced sample consisted of peripheral blood. The CDR3 sequence is CASSPPPDRGYGYTF. The DNA for the CDR3 is TGTGCCAGCAGCCCCCCACCGGACAGGGGCTATGGCTACACCTTC.